Presented here are 11 T cell receptor beta chains from one specimen sequenced in a study of T-cell memory formation after mild COVID-19. TCRdb called the 5' RACE reads again in MiXCR, with one record for every CDR3 protein. In the table there are 350,000 to 500,000 distinct CDR3 sequences, under 20% of which are singletons. Source material: PBMCs or a T cell subset sorted from them (not recorded which). Every receptor here comes from a man aged 18-30 years who had mild COVID-19 (a few samples of this study predate the infection). Cell type and time point are not known.

In this sample, this clonotype turned up many times. The chain carries TRBV5-1 and TRBJ2-7; D is tentatively TRBD1 or TRBD2 (6 bases each). Germline V gene sequence: CDR1 SGHRS, CDR2 YFSETQ. V was shortened by 0 bases and J by 4 bases, with 11 bases between the two germline ends. The CDR3 is made up of 14 amino acids. The CDR3 here is CASSLDWGAYEQYF. The CDR3 DNA sequence: TGCGCCAGCAGCTTGGACTGGGGGGCTTACGAGCAGTACTTC.

The CDR3: CASSQEWATNEKLFF. The CDR3 DNA reads as TGTGCCAGCAGTCAAGAGTGGGCAACTAATGAAAAACTGTTTTTT. The J gene is TRBJ1-4, the V gene TRBV6-2 or TRBV6-3; D not certain. CDR1 and CDR2 (germline): MNHEY, SVGEGT. The CDR3 contains 15 residues. The V gene lost 5 bases and the J gene lost 0 bases, with 10 bases spanning the gap.

The table lists this clonotype with a few counts. The chain employs TRBV7-2 and TRBJ2-5; TRBD2 might be the D (5 bases). The CDR3 sequence is 17 residues long. Trimming pared 2 bases from V and 1 base from J, leaving 17 bases between. Germline loops: CDR1 SGHTA, CDR2 FQGNSA. The CDR3 DNA is TGTGCCAGCAGCTTAATCGACCGCGGGCGGCCCCAAGAGACCCAGTACTTC. This translates into CASSLIDRGRPQETQYF.

This clonotype was counted a few times. This rearrangement joins TRBV11-2 to TRBJ2-6, with TRBD1 matching over 9 bases. The germline V gene encodes CDR1 SGHAT and CDR2 FQNNGV. The CDR3 loop spans 21 amino acids. V lost 2 bases, J lost 0 bases, and 14 bases stayed unmatched. As DNA, the CDR3 is TGTGCCAGCAGCTTACCCCCGCTGTGGGGACAGGGTCTCTCTGGGGCCAACGTCCTGACTTTC. Its translation is CASSLPPLWGQGLSGANVLTF.

This chain connects TRBV4-2 to TRBJ1-2, with D possibly TRBD1 on 6 matching bases. The CDR3 consists of 14 residues. Trimming shortened V by 1 base and J by 3 bases, and 9 bases separated the two germline ends. Looked up from germline, CDR1 is LGHNA and CDR2 is YNFKEQ. CDR3 nucleotides: TGTGCCAGCAGCCAAGCGGACAGTGACTATGGCTACACCTTC. Translating gives CASSQADSDYGYTF.

This chain connects TRBV19 to TRBJ2-3; 7 bases match TRBD1. This CDR3 comprises 16 residues. J lost 4 bases, V lost 3 bases, and 10 bases had no gene match. Germline CDR1 is LNHDA and CDR2 is SQIVND (reference sequence). The CDR3 bases are TGTGCCAGTAGTATTGGACAGAGAGGGGGCGCAGATACGCAGTATTTT. It is translated as CASSIGQRGGADTQYF.

This clonotype has just a few counts. This CDR3 reads CASSRMGSIEKLFF. CDR3 DNA: TGTGCCAGCAGTAGGATGGGCTCAATAGAAAAACTGTTTTTT. This chain links TRBV12-3 or TRBV12-4 with TRBJ1-4; D is ambiguous. CDR3 length equals 14 residues. Trimming left V 5 bases short and J 8 bases short, with 15 bases between.

This clonotype was found a few times. This chain joins TRBV11-2 and TRBJ2-3; 8 bases are shared with TRBD2. The length of the CDR3 is 15 residues. The V gene's germline CDR1 is SGHAT and CDR2 FQNNGV. Unmatched junction bases numbered 10, after V lost 5 bases and J lost 6 bases. This CDR3 is CASSEGGLVVDTQYF. CDR3 bases: TGTGCCAGCAGCGAAGGGGGACTAGTGGTCGATACGCAGTATTTT.

This clonotype came up a few times. The J gene is TRBJ2-7, the V gene TRBV7-2, with 7 nucleotides matching TRBD2. Germline trimming cut 3 bases from V and 3 bases from J; bases unmatched to any gene: 5. Germline values: CDR1 SGHTA, CDR2 FQGNSA. The CDR3 sequence is 14 residues long. CDR3 bases: TGTGCCAGCAGCTTTTGGGAGGGCGACTACGAGCAGTACTTC. Translated: CASSFWEGDYEQYF.

This clonotype was seen a few times. The rearrangement links TRBV18 to TRBJ2-3; D possibly uses TRBD1 or TRBD2 (5 bases each). The ends were cut back, 5 bases at V and 4 bases at J, with 16 bases in the middle. Germline V gene sequence: CDR1 KGHSH, CDR2 LQKENI. This CDR3 is built from 15 residues. CDR3: CASSDGTAEADTQYF. Written as DNA, the CDR3 is TGTGCCAGCTCAGACGGGACCGCGGAGGCAGATACGCAGTATTTT.

This clonotype was detected a few times. The chain combines TRBV3-1 with TRBJ2-2; D gene ambiguous. This CDR3 region has 14 residues. Germline V gives CDR1 LGHDT, CDR2 YNNKEL (reference sequence). Trimming took 1 base from V and 7 from J, leaving 10 bases between them. The DNA for the CDR3 is TGTGCCAGCAGCCAAGGGCCTGGGATCGGGGAGCTGTTTTTT. This codes for CASSQGPGIGELFF.